Listed below are T cell receptor beta chains from one sample, sequenced in a study of type 1 regulatory T cells. No antigen is known for these receptors. TCRdb used MiXCR to reprocess the reads, holding one entry per CDR3 protein. This table holds 55,000 to 65,000 distinct CDR3 sequences, 60% to 80% found once. Material for sequencing was cultured non-Tr1 T cells, either the whole culture or a sorted T cell fraction (not recorded which). These receptors were taken from a human donor in good health. Each CDR3 is given with its conserved first and last residue. Fields, in order: D gene, J gene, V gene, clone size, CDR3 DNA, CDR3 protein. The D gene is left open where the match is weak. Expanded clones get a size class; other rows say once, few or many, or leave the size out.

>.|TRBJ2-5|TRBV4-3|.
TGCGCCAGCAGCCAAGAAGACCGTCTGGGGACCCAGTACTTC
CASSQEDRLGTQYF
>.|TRBJ1-2|TRBV5-6|.
TGTGCCAGCAGCTTGGTTCCGGGCCGCTACACCTTC
CASSLVPGRYTF
>.|TRBJ2-7|TRBV5-1|once
TGCGCCAGCAGCTTGGGGGGATACGAGCAGTACTTC
CASSLGGYEQYF
>.|TRBJ2-5|TRBV20-1|.
TGCAGTGCTAGAGATTTAAGGGGACGGGGGCCGGAGACCCAGTACTTC
CSARDLRGRGPETQYF
>.|TRBJ1-2|TRBV10-2|.
TGCGCCAGCGGAGGCGCCAGCAATAACTATGGCTACACCTTC
CASGGASNNYGYTF
>.|TRBJ2-7|TRBV7-9|.
TGTGCCAGCAGCTCTCCGATAGGGTCCGGGAACGAGCAGTACTTC
CASSSPIGSGNEQYF
>.|TRBJ2-7|TRBV7-2|.
TGTGCCAGCAGCTTAGCAAAGCTTTCCTACGAGCAGTACTTC
CASSLAKLSYEQYF
>TRBD1|TRBJ2-2|TRBV24-1|.
TGTGCCACCAGTGAACAGGGGGCGGTCGGGGAGCTGTTTTTT
CATSEQGAVGELFF
>TRBD2|TRBJ2-1|TRBV5-1|few
TGCGCCAGCAGACTTACTAGCGGGAGTTACAATGAGCAGTTCTTC
CASRLTSGSYNEQFF
>TRBD1|TRBJ2-3|TRBV6-2/TRBV6-3|.
TGTGCCAGCAACTTGGGGACAGATACAGATACGCAGTATTTT
CASNLGTDTDTQYF
>.|TRBJ1-5|TRBV7-8|.
TGTGCCAGCAGCCTAAAACGGACCGTTAGCAATCAGCCCCAGCATTTT
CASSLKRTVSNQPQHF
>TRBD2|TRBJ2-1|TRBV5-1|.
TGCGCCAGCAGCTTTATCGGCGGGAGGGGGATCTACAATGAGCAGTTCTTC
CASSFIGGRGIYNEQFF
>TRBD2|TRBJ2-7|TRBV28|few
TGTGCCAGCAGTTTATGGATTGTAGCGGGAGGGCCCCCCTCCTACGAGCAGTACTTC
CASSLWIVAGGPPSYEQYF
>.|TRBJ1-2|TRBV20-1|.
TGCAGTGCTGACTTGGGGTATGGCTACACCTTC
CSADLGYGYTF
>.|TRBJ2-3|TRBV20-1|few
TGCAGTGGCTACTATCTAGCCACAGATACGCAGTATTTT
CSGYYLATDTQYF
>TRBD1|TRBJ2-7|TRBV28|.
TGTGCCAGCAGTCTTGGACAGGGGGTGTACGAGCAGTACTTC
CASSLGQGVYEQYF
>.|TRBJ1-2|TRBV12-3/TRBV12-4|.
TGTGCCAGCAGGGAAACCGGTCGCCCCAGCGGTGGCTACACCTTC
CASRETGRPSGGYTF
>.|TRBJ1-2|TRBV24-1|.
TGTGCCACCAGTGACTCCCCGGGTAAGGGCTACACCTTC
CATSDSPGKGYTF
>.|TRBJ2-7|TRBV5-1|few
TGCGCCAGCAGCCCGGACAGCGTAGCCTACGAGCAGTACTTC
CASSPDSVAYEQYF
>.|TRBJ1-1|TRBV25-1|few
TGTGCCAGCAGTGGGGGCGCGAACACTGAAGCTTTCTTT
CASSGGANTEAFF
>.|TRBJ1-1|TRBV15|.
TGTGCCACCAGCACCAGAGCAATGAACACTGAAGCTTTCTTT
CATSTRAMNTEAFF
>.|TRBJ1-5|TRBV18|.
TGTGCCAGCTCACCAAAAACCGGGGGAGGTCAGCCCCAGCATTTT
CASSPKTGGGQPQHF
>.|TRBJ1-5|TRBV7-2|few
TGTGCCAGCAGCTTATTAGGGTCGATAAGCAATCAGCCCCAGCATTTT
CASSLLGSISNQPQHF
>TRBD1|TRBJ1-1|TRBV27|.
TGTGCCAGCAGTCGTGGACAGGGGGCGCGAACTGAAGCTTTCTTT
CASSRGQGARTEAFF
>TRBD2|TRBJ2-1|TRBV2|.
TGTGCCAGCAGTACTACGGGACTAACGGGAGATGAGCAGTTCTTC
CASSTTGLTGDEQFF
>.|TRBJ1-6|TRBV7-2|.
TGTGCCAGCAGCCCCCGTGGACAGCTTTTTAATTCACCCCTCCACTTT
CASSPRGQLFNSPLHF
>.|TRBJ2-4|TRBV20-1|.
TGCAGTGCTGGCCGCTCTAGGAACATTCAGTACTTC
CSAGRSRNIQYF